These 15 T cell receptor beta chains came from one sample sequenced in a study of glioma-infiltrating T cells after dendritic cell vaccination. Described time point: after dendritic cell vaccination, including at tumor progression/relapse. Libraries were prepared by immunoSEQ multiplex PCR; TCRdb keeps only in-frame clonotypes and omits some of them. The table lists approximately 93,000 clones, about 85% of them singletons. The specimen comprised blood, sampled after dendritic cell vaccination. These receptors were collected from a human donor with glioblastoma.

The rearrangement uses TRBV19 and TRBJ2-3, with 14 bases fitting TRBD2. Germline assignment: CDR1 LNHDA and CDR2 SQIVND (reference sequence). Trimming at V came to 5 bases and at J to 2 bases, leaving 6 bases not matched to a gene. The CDR3 contains 17 residues. Here the CDR3 reads CASSLTSGGAFTDTQYF. The DNA for the CDR3 is TGTGCCAGTAGTCTGACTAGCGGGGGGGCCTTCACAGATACGCAGTATTTT.

The chain combines TRBV5-1 with TRBJ2-1, with 9 bases matching TRBD1. Germline trimming cut 4 bases from V and 3 bases from J; bases unmatched to any gene: 8. The CDR3 extends over 16 amino acids. The germline V gene encodes CDR1 SGHRS and CDR2 YFSETQ. Written as DNA, the CDR3 is TGCGCCAGCAGCAAGGGACAGGGAACGGGCTACAATGAGCAGTTCTTC. Translating it yields CASSKGQGTGYNEQFF. The full variable domain, completed using reference TRBV5-1 and TRBJ2-1, is KAGVTQTPRYLIKTRGQQVTLSCSPISGHRSVSWYQQTPGQGLQFLFEYFSETQRNKGNFPGRFSGRQFSNSRSEMNVSTLELGDSALYLCASSKGQGTGYNEQFFGPGTRLTVL.

This sequence joins TRBV9 and TRBJ2-7; TRBD2 matches at 8 bases. The CDR3 has 14 amino acids. Germline V gene lookup returns CDR1 SGDLS and CDR2 YYNGEE. Unmatched junction bases numbered 6, after V lost 2 bases and J lost 5 bases. CDR3 loop: CASSVRGGFDEQYF. The CDR3 DNA is TGTGCCAGCAGCGTCCGGGGGGGCTTCGACGAGCAGTACTTC.

V is TRBV10-1 and J is TRBJ1-6; 7 bases align to TRBD1. The germline gives CDR1 WNHNN, CDR2 SYGVQD (reference sequence). The CDR3 is 15 residues long. The V gene end was trimmed by 10 bases and the J gene end by 9 bases; junction bases not matched to a gene: 15. The CDR3 sequence: CATLNAGQTGSPLHF. As DNA, the CDR3 is TGCGCCACCCTAAATGCGGGACAGACGGGTTCACCCCTCCACTTT.

The V call is TRBV4-3, the J call TRBJ1-2; 7 bases align to TRBD1. V dropped 1 base and J dropped 4; count of bases not matched to a gene: 12. Germline V gene data show CDR1 as LGHNA and CDR2 as YSLEER. This CDR3 contains 17 residues. CDR3 sequence (DNA): TGCGCCAGCAGCCAAGGTTCCAGGGCCCAGGGGGGCTATGGCTACACCTTC. Translating gives CASSQGSRAQGGYGYTF.

The genes are TRBV5-1 and TRBJ1-5; a weak D match, TRBD1 (5 bases). Germline V gives CDR1 SGHRS, CDR2 YFSETQ. CDR3 size: 14 residues. V lost 0 bases and J 7 bases, leaving 11 bases between the germline ends. The CDR3 nucleotides read TGCGCCAGCAGCTTGGTCGGGGGTGAACAGCCCCAGCATTTT. Translation gives CASSLVGGEQPQHF.

The chain is built from TRBV19 and TRBJ1-1; tentative D call: TRBD1 (6 bases). CDR1 is LNHDA, CDR2 SQIVND, per germline (reference sequence). The CDR3 has 15 amino acids. The V gene lost 3 bases and the J gene lost 4 bases, with 15 bases spanning the gap. The CDR3 region has the DNA TGTGCCAGTAGTATTTCTGGGGGGGCCGGCACTGAAGCTTTCTTT. It specifies CASSISGGAGTEAFF.

The chain joins TRBV5-8 to TRBJ1-5, with 8 nucleotides matching TRBD1. CDR3 length: 15 residues. Germline trimming cut 4 bases from V and 4 bases from J; bases unmatched to any gene: 7. Per germline, CDR1 SGHTS and CDR2 YDEGEE. This CDR3 is CASSVAGGPNQPQHF. The CDR3 coding sequence is TGTGCCAGCAGCGTAGCAGGGGGCCCGAATCAGCCCCAGCATTTT.

The rearrangement links TRBV7-7 to TRBJ2-5; TRBD1 is a possible D gene (6 bases). The length of the CDR3 is 14 residues. Trimming stripped 4 bases from V and 5 bases from J, with 14 bases between. CDR1 and CDR2 (germline): SSHAT, FNYEAQ (reference sequence). DNA for the CDR3: TGTGCCAGCAGCTCGACAGGTTTTGGCGAGACCCAGTACTTC. It is translated as CASSSTGFGETQYF.

The gene calls are TRBV5-1 and TRBJ2-1; 12 bases map to TRBD2. V lost 4 bases to trimming and J lost 10 bases; unmatched junction nucleotides: 12. Germline assignment: CDR1 SGHRS and CDR2 YFSETQ. The CDR3 runs to 16 residues. The CDR3 here is CASSPFTSGGTGEQFF. In nucleotides, the CDR3 is TGCGCCAGCAGCCCCTTCACTAGCGGGGGGACCGGGGAGCAGTTCTTC. The complete variable domain, with remaining parts taken from reference TRBV5-1 and TRBJ2-1, reads KAGVTQTPRYLIKTRGQQVTLSCSPISGHRSVSWYQQTPGQGLQFLFEYFSETQRNKGNFPGRFSGRQFSNSRSEMNVSTLELGDSALYLCASSPFTSGGTGEQFFGPGTRLTVL.

This clone was observed a few times. The gene calls are TRBV4-1 and TRBJ2-7, with TRBD2 matching over 8 bases. The V gene end was trimmed by 5 bases and the J gene end by 3 bases; junction bases not matched to a gene: 9. The CDR3 has 15 residues. CDR1 and CDR2 (germline): MGHRA, YSYEKL. The CDR3 nucleotides are TGCGCCAGCAGCGGAAGGACTCTAGCGGGCTACGAGCAGTACTTC. The encoded protein is CASSGRTLAGYEQYF.

This clone was counted between two and nine times. The CDR3 loop is CASSLGQGSYTF. The CDR3, as DNA: TGTGCCAGCAGCTTGGGACAGGGGAGCTACACCTTC. This sequence joins TRBV5-4 and TRBJ1-2; TRBD1 matches 8 bases. V dropped 0 bases and J dropped 9; count of bases not matched to a gene: 1. The germline gives CDR1 SGHNT, CDR2 YYREEE (reference sequence). This CDR3 has 12 amino acids.

The chain carries TRBV5-1 and TRBJ1-5; weak D call: TRBD1 (5 bases). Germline-derived CDR1 and CDR2 are SGHRS and YFSETQ. With 0 bases removed from V and 3 bases from J, the gap between germline ends came to 10 bases. The CDR3 length is 15 residues. Here the CDR3 DNA reads TGCGCCAGCAGCTTGGCGGGGGGGTTCAATCAGCCCCAGCATTTT. Amino acids: CASSLAGGFNQPQHF.

The rearrangement links TRBV20-1 to TRBJ1-4, with a weak D call TRBD1 (5 bases). Between the trimmed V and J ends, which lost 5 bases and 7 bases, there was a span of 8 bases. CDR1 is DFQATT, CDR2 SNEGSKA, per germline (reference sequence). This CDR3 has 11 residues. The CDR3 protein is CSAVTVEKLFF. The CDR3 DNA follows: TGCAGTGCTGTGACAGTTGAAAAACTGTTTTTT.

This chain connects TRBV5-1 to TRBJ1-5, with 8 bases aligning to TRBD1. The germline CDR1 and CDR2 sequences are SGHRS and YFSETQ. Trimming removed 4 bases from V and 7 bases from J; junction bases left unmatched: 10. The CDR3 sequence is 15 residues long. CDR3 nucleotides: TGCGCCAGCAGCCCCGGGACAGGTTTCAGGCAGCCCCAGCATTTT. It encodes CASSPGTGFRQPQHF.